The 10 T cell receptor beta chains listed next were all sequenced from one sample in a study of blood T cell repertoires in COVID-19. Clones were sequenced by immunoSEQ multiplex PCR, and TCRdb holds only the in-frame ones, with some missing. The sample holds 20,000 to 25,000 clones, about 93% seen once. Sequencing was carried out using peripheral blood. The origin of the receptors is a human donor in a cohort sampled during active COVID-19.

The chain uses TRBV27 and TRBJ1-2; D remains unclear. V was trimmed by 3 bases and J by 4 bases, leaving 6 bases between them. Germline lookup yields CDR1 MNHEY and CDR2 SMNVEV (reference sequence). This CDR3 has 12 amino acids. CDR3 coding DNA: TGTGCCAGCAGTTTGGCAGGCTATGGCTACACCTTC. Amino acids: CASSLAGYGYTF.

The chain links TRBV6-5 to TRBJ2-3, with D hard to call. CDR3 size: 14 residues. Germline-derived CDR1 and CDR2 are MNHEY and SVGAGI. The V end lost 8 bases, the J end lost 2 bases, and 14 bases lay between the germline ends. The DNA of the CDR3 is TGTGCCAGCGGTCCGAGGAGTTTCACAGATACGCAGTATTTT. Its translation is CASGPRSFTDTQYF.

J is TRBJ2-5 and V is TRBV11-2; the match to TRBD1 covers 7 bases. Trimming cost V 6 bases and J 6 bases; bases outside gene matches: 4. This CDR3 region has 12 residues. Germline assignment: CDR1 SGHAT and CDR2 FQNNGV. The CDR3 DNA follows: TGTGCCAGCAGTAACAGGGGTAAGACCCAGTACTTC. Residues: CASSNRGKTQYF.

V usage is TRBV5-1 and J usage is TRBJ2-7, with D possibly TRBD2 on 6 matching bases. The germline gives CDR1 SGHRS, CDR2 YFSETQ. V lost 4 bases, J lost 0 bases, and 17 bases lay in between. CDR3 size: 16 residues. The CDR3 DNA is TGCGCCAGCAGCCCCTCATCAGGGAGGATCTCCTACGAGCAGTACTTC. Protein product: CASSPSSGRISYEQYF.

This clone came up a few times. The rearrangement uses TRBV4-1 and TRBJ2-7, with D perhaps matching TRBD1 (5 bases). CDR1 MGHRA and CDR2 YSYEKL come from the germline V gene. The CDR3 is 15 residues long. Trimming removed 3 bases at V and 0 bases at J, with 12 bases between. CDR3 sequence: CASSQVQVASYEQYF. The DNA of the CDR3 is TGCGCCAGCAGCCAGGTACAGGTAGCCTCCTACGAGCAGTACTTC.

This chain connects TRBV2 to TRBJ2-7, with unresolved D. The V and J ends lost 4 bases and 9 bases respectively, with 7 bases between them. This CDR3 has 10 residues. Germline CDR1 and CDR2: SNHLY and FYNNEI. DNA of the CDR3: TGTGCCAGCAGTGGCTATGTGCAGTACTTC. Translated, it gives CASSGYVQYF. The full variable domain, with the rest looked up from reference TRBV2 and TRBJ2-7, is EPEVTQTPSHQVTQMGQEVILRCVPISNHLYFYWYRQILGQKVEFLVSFYNNEISEKSEIFDDQFSVERPDGSNFTLKIRSTKLEDSAMYFCASSGYVQYFGPGTRLTVT.

V gene TRBV7-9 combines with J gene TRBJ2-1, with a possible D match to TRBD2 (5 bases). Trimming took 5 bases from V and 8 from J, leaving 16 bases between them. Germline-derived CDR1 and CDR2 are SEHNR and FQNEAQ (reference sequence). The CDR3 loop spans 14 amino acids. The CDR3 nucleotides read TGTGCCAGCAGCCCAGGCCAGGAGGTCGATGAGCAGTTCTTC. Translation: CASSPGQEVDEQFF.

The count of this clone is one. For the CDR3, the DNA is TGTGCCAGCAGCCAAGCAGGCACTAGCGGGGGGCAAGAGACCCAGTACTTC. Encoded protein: CASSQAGTSGGQETQYF. The rearrangement links TRBV3-1 (or the pseudogene TRBV3-2) to TRBJ2-5; 12 positions match TRBD2. The V gene's germline CDR1 is LGHDT and CDR2 YNNKEL (reference sequence). The V and J ends lost 1 base and 2 bases, in that order; junction bases with no gene match: 5. The CDR3 extends over 17 amino acids.

In this sample, this clone turned up once. The V gene is TRBV5-1, the J gene TRBJ2-5, with D possibly TRBD2 on 5 matching bases. V was cut by 4 bases and J by 3 bases, with 13 bases left in between. Germline values: CDR1 SGHRS, CDR2 YFSETQ. The CDR3 is made up of 14 amino acids. As DNA, the CDR3 is TGCGCCAGCAGCACGGACGGGGTAGAAGAGACCCAGTACTTC. It yields the protein CASSTDGVEETQYF.

V usage is TRBV4-1 and J usage is TRBJ2-5, with D maybe TRBD2 (7 bases). Germline V lookup: CDR1 MGHRA, CDR2 YSYEKL. There are 16 residues in the CDR3. V lost 4 bases to trimming and J lost 2 bases, with 17 bases between them. CDR3 in amino acids: CASSPLGGPLQETQYF. Written as DNA, the CDR3 is TGCGCCAGCAGCCCGCTCGGGGGGCCGTTGCAAGAGACCCAGTACTTC.